This T cell receptor (beta chain) was captured by sequencing in a study of cytomegalovirus exposure and HLA in healthy donors. Broader study findings: In a later analysis, an Asian-associated ancestry cluster reportedly showed fewer N-insertions than the approximately 670-donor mean. Published work reported that the classifier diagnosed cytomegalovirus status with high specificity and sensitivity. As a later analysis revealed, the rate of TCR association differed by HLA locus, with DRB1 most and HLA-C fewest. Several of the most significant clusters were apparently associated with common viral pathogens in a later analysis.

This CDR3 region has 13 residues. V was clipped by 9 bases and J by 9 bases, with 18 bases between them. CDR1 and CDR2 from the germline V gene are MDHEN and SYDVKM. Remarks on this clone: Its cognate antigen is unknown.

60 Vbeta and 13 Jbeta primers were used in PCR. Produced via immunoSEQ multiplex PCR; TCRdb's table is partial and in-frame only. The data show 75,000 to 90,000 clones, 85% seen once. Specimen: PBMCs. This receptor was obtained from a man aged 40-50 years in good health and CMV-seropositive. The rearrangement links TRBV28 to TRBJ1-5; D not resolved. The CDR3 nucleotides are TGTGCCAGTAGCGGTCGGAGGGCTGGGCCCCAGCATTTT. Translated, it gives CASSGRRAGPQHF.